Listed below are T cell receptor beta chains from one sample, sequenced in a study of T cell responses to AZD1222 COVID-19 vaccine. Clones were sequenced by immunoSEQ multiplex PCR, and TCRdb holds only the in-frame ones, with some missing. The sample has 200,000 or so clones; around 89% are singletons. The source material was peripheral blood, sampled on day 0 of AZD1222 vaccination. The receptors stem from an adult in good health. The CDR3 runs from the conserved cysteine through the conserved F or W. Fields, in order: V gene, D gene, clone size, J gene, CDR3 DNA, CDR3 protein. The D gene is left open where the match is weak. Clone size is given for some rows only: seen once, a few or many times, or a class if the clone is expanded.

V gene: TRBV15; D gene: TRBD1; clone size: -; J gene: TRBJ1-2; CDR3 DNA: TGTGCCACCAGCAGGGCCGGGACAGGGGGCGTGAATTATGGCTACACCTTC; CDR3 protein: CATSRAGTGGVNYGYTF
V gene: TRBV5-1; D gene: -; clone size: -; J gene: TRBJ2-5; CDR3 DNA: TGCGCCAGCAGCTTGGCTGCAGGGATGGGGCAAGAGACCCAGTACTTC; CDR3 protein: CASSLAAGMGQETQYF
V gene: TRBV6-5; D gene: TRBD1; clone size: -; J gene: TRBJ2-7; CDR3 DNA: TGTGCCAGCTATCCCGGGACAGCAATCTCCTACGAGCAGTACTTC; CDR3 protein: CASYPGTAISYEQYF
V gene: TRBV19; D gene: -; clone size: -; J gene: TRBJ2-1; CDR3 DNA: TGTGCCAGTAGTATAGGGCAGGGTGCCTACAATGAGCAGTTCTTC; CDR3 protein: CASSIGQGAYNEQFF
V gene: TRBV27; D gene: -; clone size: -; J gene: TRBJ1-5; CDR3 DNA: TGTGCCAGCAGTGGCGGGGGTAGCAATCAGCCCCAGCATTTT; CDR3 protein: CASSGGGSNQPQHF
V gene: TRBV6-1; D gene: TRBD1; clone size: -; J gene: TRBJ1-1; CDR3 DNA: TGTGCCAGCAGTGAAACGGACAGGGGAGAAGCTTTCTTT; CDR3 protein: CASSETDRGEAFF
V gene: TRBV2; D gene: -; clone size: -; J gene: TRBJ2-7; CDR3 DNA: TGTGCCAGCAGTCCCCGGGTTTACGAGCAGTACTTC; CDR3 protein: CASSPRVYEQYF
V gene: TRBV4-2; D gene: TRBD1; clone size: few; J gene: TRBJ1-1; CDR3 DNA: TGTGCCAGCACCCCCGACAGGGTTATGAACACTGAAGCTTTCTTT; CDR3 protein: CASTPDRVMNTEAFF
V gene: TRBV30; D gene: -; clone size: -; J gene: TRBJ1-1; CDR3 DNA: TGTGCCTGGAGTGTAGGAATAGAAGCTTTCTTT; CDR3 protein: CAWSVGIEAFF
V gene: TRBV6-4; D gene: TRBD2; clone size: -; J gene: TRBJ2-4; CDR3 DNA: TGTGCCAGCGGGATGAGCGGGAGGGCCAAAAACATTCAGTACTTC; CDR3 protein: CASGMSGRAKNIQYF
V gene: TRBV19; D gene: TRBD2; clone size: -; J gene: TRBJ2-1; CDR3 DNA: TGTGCCAGTAGTATGACAAGCGGGACGAGCGTTTACAATGAGCAGTTCTTC; CDR3 protein: CASSMTSGTSVYNEQFF
V gene: TRBV4-3; D gene: -; clone size: -; J gene: TRBJ2-7; CDR3 DNA: TGCGCCAGCAGCCAAGAGAGGGACTACGAGCAGTACTTC; CDR3 protein: CASSQERDYEQYF
V gene: TRBV19; D gene: -; clone size: -; J gene: TRBJ2-7; CDR3 DNA: TGTGCCAGTAGTATAGCTACGGCCGCGGGAGAGCAGTACTTC; CDR3 protein: CASSIATAAGEQYF
V gene: TRBV4-3; D gene: TRBD1; clone size: -; J gene: TRBJ1-2; CDR3 DNA: TGCGCCAGCAGCCAAGAGGGACAGGGCAGGGGTGGCTACACCTTC; CDR3 protein: CASSQEGQGRGGYTF
V gene: TRBV19; D gene: -; clone size: -; J gene: TRBJ2-2; CDR3 DNA: TGTGCCAGTAGCCTCCGGTACACCGGGGAGCTGTTTTTT; CDR3 protein: CASSLRYTGELFF
V gene: TRBV5-1; D gene: TRBD1; clone size: -; J gene: TRBJ1-5; CDR3 DNA: TGCGCCAGCAGACCTGGACAGGGTAATCAGCCCCAGCATTTT; CDR3 protein: CASRPGQGNQPQHF
V gene: TRBV5-1; D gene: TRBD1; clone size: -; J gene: TRBJ2-7; CDR3 DNA: TGCGCCAGCAGCTTGATGGACAGGGTCGACGAGCAGTACTTC; CDR3 protein: CASSLMDRVDEQYF
V gene: TRBV6-6; D gene: -; clone size: few; J gene: TRBJ1-5; CDR3 DNA: TGTGCCAGCAGGTCACAGGGTATCGGTCAGCCCCAGCATTTT; CDR3 protein: CASRSQGIGQPQHF
V gene: TRBV30; D gene: TRBD1; clone size: -; J gene: TRBJ1-1; CDR3 DNA: TGTGCCTGGAGTGGTGGGATCGGGACAGCTGAAGCTTTCTTT; CDR3 protein: CAWSGGIGTAEAFF
V gene: TRBV6-4; D gene: TRBD2; clone size: -; J gene: TRBJ2-7; CDR3 DNA: TGTGCCAGCGTCAACTTAGGATTTCGTAGCGGGAGGTCATACGAGCAGTACTTC; CDR3 protein: CASVNLGFRSGRSYEQYF
V gene: TRBV6-5; D gene: -; clone size: -; J gene: TRBJ2-7; CDR3 DNA: TGTGCCAGCAGTTACTCTCCAGTCCCCTCCTACGAGCAGTACTTC; CDR3 protein: CASSYSPVPSYEQYF
V gene: TRBV7-3; D gene: TRBD2; clone size: -; J gene: TRBJ2-3; CDR3 DNA: TGTGCCAGCAGCCCCCCGGATGGGGCTAGCGGGAACACAGATACGCAGTATTTT; CDR3 protein: CASSPPDGASGNTDTQYF
V gene: TRBV27; D gene: -; clone size: -; J gene: TRBJ1-5; CDR3 DNA: TGTGCCAGCAGTTTATCGGTGGCGGGAAATCAGCCCCAGCATTTT; CDR3 protein: CASSLSVAGNQPQHF
V gene: TRBV7-9; D gene: TRBD1; clone size: -; J gene: TRBJ2-6; CDR3 DNA: TGTGCCAGCAGCCCTCTCGGGACAGGGCGTATTTCTGGGGCCAACGTCCTGACTTTC; CDR3 protein: CASSPLGTGRISGANVLTF
V gene: TRBV5-5; D gene: TRBD1; clone size: -; J gene: TRBJ1-2; CDR3 DNA: TGTGCCAGCAGCTCGGGACAGGGGGCCAATTACTATGGCTACACCTTC; CDR3 protein: CASSSGQGANYYGYTF
V gene: TRBV18; D gene: TRBD2; clone size: -; J gene: TRBJ2-2; CDR3 DNA: TGTGCCAGCTCACCATTCTACGGGGGGAAGAACACCGGGGAGCTGTTTTTT; CDR3 protein: CASSPFYGGKNTGELFF
V gene: TRBV5-6; D gene: TRBD2; clone size: -; J gene: TRBJ2-2; CDR3 DNA: TGTGCCAGCAGCTTTAACCTCGGGACTAGTTTCACCGGGGAGCTGTTTTTT; CDR3 protein: CASSFNLGTSFTGELFF
V gene: TRBV28; D gene: TRBD1; clone size: -; J gene: TRBJ1-2; CDR3 DNA: TGTGCCAGCAGTTTCCGGGACAGATACTATGGCTACACCTTC; CDR3 protein: CASSFRDRYYGYTF
V gene: TRBV18; D gene: -; clone size: -; J gene: TRBJ1-3; CDR3 DNA: TGTGCCAGCTCATCAGGGAGTGGAAACACCATATATTTT; CDR3 protein: CASSSGSGNTIYF
V gene: TRBV5-6; D gene: TRBD1; clone size: -; J gene: TRBJ1-2; CDR3 DNA: TGTGCCAGCAGCTTGCCGGGGGACAGGGGGAACTATGGCTACACCTTC; CDR3 protein: CASSLPGDRGNYGYTF
V gene: TRBV24-1; D gene: TRBD1; clone size: -; J gene: TRBJ2-1; CDR3 DNA: TGTGCCACCAGTGATTTTGGGGACAGGGGATACAATGAGCAGTTCTTC; CDR3 protein: CATSDFGDRGYNEQFF
V gene: TRBV9; D gene: -; clone size: -; J gene: TRBJ2-2; CDR3 DNA: TGTGCCAGCAGCGTAGCCGGACGAACCAGCACCGGGGAGCTGTTTTTT; CDR3 protein: CASSVAGRTSTGELFF
V gene: TRBV19; D gene: -; clone size: -; J gene: TRBJ1-4; CDR3 DNA: TGTGCCAGTCTGAGTTTTGGTGACGGTGAAAAACTGTTTTTT; CDR3 protein: CASLSFGDGEKLFF
V gene: TRBV6-1; D gene: TRBD1; clone size: -; J gene: TRBJ1-2; CDR3 DNA: TGTGCCAGCAGTGAAAGGAGGGCGGACAGGGGTGGTTATGGCTACACCTTC; CDR3 protein: CASSERRADRGGYGYTF
V gene: TRBV7-2; D gene: TRBD1; clone size: -; J gene: TRBJ1-3; CDR3 DNA: TGTGCCAGCAGCGGGGACAGGGGGCTACGGAACACCATATATTTT; CDR3 protein: CASSGDRGLRNTIYF
V gene: TRBV6-6; D gene: TRBD2; clone size: -; J gene: TRBJ2-7; CDR3 DNA: TGTGCCAGCAGGACGGGACTAGAGGACGAGCAGTACTTC; CDR3 protein: CASRTGLEDEQYF
V gene: TRBV28; D gene: TRBD1; clone size: -; J gene: TRBJ1-5; CDR3 DNA: TGTGCCAGCAGTTTAAGGGGACAGGGTAATCAGCCCCAGCATTTT; CDR3 protein: CASSLRGQGNQPQHF
V gene: TRBV6-5; D gene: TRBD2; clone size: -; J gene: TRBJ2-2; CDR3 DNA: TGTGCCAGCAGCTCGGGGGGGCGCGGGACCGGGGAGCTGTTTTTT; CDR3 protein: CASSSGGRGTGELFF
V gene: TRBV6-4; D gene: -; clone size: -; J gene: TRBJ2-2; CDR3 DNA: TGTGCCAGCAGTGACCAGGGATACACCGGGGAGCTGTTTTTT; CDR3 protein: CASSDQGYTGELFF
V gene: TRBV7-9; D gene: -; clone size: -; J gene: TRBJ2-7; CDR3 DNA: TGTGCCAGCAGCGCGGGGAGGGGGACCCAAGCCTACGAGCAGTACTTC; CDR3 protein: CASSAGRGTQAYEQYF
V gene: TRBV28; D gene: -; clone size: -; J gene: TRBJ1-1; CDR3 DNA: TGTGCCAGCATCTCGGGCCAGCGGGCTTTCTTT; CDR3 protein: CASISGQRAFF
V gene: TRBV27; D gene: -; clone size: -; J gene: TRBJ2-7; CDR3 DNA: TGTGCCAGCAGTTTACAGGGTTACGAGCAGTACTTC; CDR3 protein: CASSLQGYEQYF
V gene: TRBV7-2; D gene: -; clone size: -; J gene: TRBJ2-3; CDR3 DNA: TGTGCCAGCAGCTTAGTGGTTGGCAGCGGACGCACAGATACGCAGTATTTT; CDR3 protein: CASSLVVGSGRTDTQYF
V gene: TRBV19; D gene: -; clone size: -; J gene: TRBJ1-2; CDR3 DNA: TGTGCCAGTAAGCCCCAGGGGACTAACTATGGCTACACCTTC; CDR3 protein: CASKPQGTNYGYTF
V gene: TRBV7-9; D gene: -; clone size: -; J gene: TRBJ2-7; CDR3 DNA: TGTGCCAGCAGCTTAGCAGGGGACCCCTACGAGCAGTACTTC; CDR3 protein: CASSLAGDPYEQYF
V gene: TRBV30; D gene: -; clone size: -; J gene: TRBJ1-2; CDR3 DNA: TGTGCCTGGCGCCCGGGAAGTAACTATGGCTACACCTTC; CDR3 protein: CAWRPGSNYGYTF
V gene: TRBV7-2; D gene: -; clone size: -; J gene: TRBJ1-3; CDR3 DNA: TGTGCCAGCAGCTTAGATGGTCCCTCTGGAAACACCATATATTTT; CDR3 protein: CASSLDGPSGNTIYF
V gene: TRBV5-6; D gene: -; clone size: -; J gene: TRBJ2-3; CDR3 DNA: TGTGCCAGCAGCCTGAGACAGCCCACAGATACGCAGTATTTT; CDR3 protein: CASSLRQPTDTQYF
V gene: TRBV6-5; D gene: -; clone size: -; J gene: TRBJ1-5; CDR3 DNA: TGTGCCAGCAGTTACTCGTGGGTAAGCAATCAGCCCCAGCATTTT; CDR3 protein: CASSYSWVSNQPQHF
V gene: TRBV24-1; D gene: -; clone size: -; J gene: TRBJ2-5; CDR3 DNA: TGTGCCACCAGTGATTTGTATAGGTCCGAGACCCAGTACTTC; CDR3 protein: CATSDLYRSETQYF
V gene: TRBV29-1; D gene: TRBD1; clone size: -; J gene: TRBJ2-3; CDR3 DNA: TGCAGCGTTAGTAGAGACAGGGGAGCTGATACGCAGTATTTT; CDR3 protein: CSVSRDRGADTQYF